Below are 24 T cell receptor beta chains sequenced from a single sample in a study of OX40 agonist ivuxolimab in advanced cancers. Measured with immunoSEQ multiplex PCR; TCRdb has only the in-frame clones, and not every one. In the table there are roughly 58,000 clones, 93% of which are singletons. The sequenced sample was CD4+ or CD8+ T cells sorted from blood, obtained in a trial of the OX40 agonist ivuxolimab. The receptors were gathered from an adult with an advanced solid tumor such as melanoma, head and neck, liver or kidney cancer.

This chain uses TRBV5-4 with TRBJ2-7, with D perhaps TRBD1 (7 bases). Germline V CDR1 and CDR2: SGHNT, YYREEE (reference sequence). V lost 3 bases and J lost 2, with 12 bases in between. The CDR3 has 14 amino acids. The CDR3 here is CASSSGGTPYEQYF. CDR3 DNA: TGTGCCAGCAGCTCAGGGGGGACTCCCTACGAGCAGTACTTC.

The genes are TRBV30 and TRBJ2-2; D uncertain. Trimming stripped 3 bases from V and 6 bases from J, with 8 bases between. Per the germline V gene, CDR1 is GTSNPN and CDR2 is SVGIG (reference sequence). The CDR3 length is 12 residues. CDR3 amino acids: CAWRPPPGELFF. CDR3 DNA: TGTGCCTGGAGACCTCCCCCCGGGGAGCTGTTTTTT.

The chain combines TRBV11-2 with TRBJ2-5; D may match TRBD1 or TRBD2 (5 bases each). The CDR3 totals 15 residues. Between the trimmed V and J ends, which lost 2 bases and 1 base, there was a span of 11 bases. Germline CDR1 is SGHAT and CDR2 is FQNNGV. The CDR3 DNA follows: TGTGCCAGCAGCTTATTGATGAGGGGCCAAGAGACCCAGTACTTC. Translating it yields CASSLLMRGQETQYF. The full variable domain, with the rest looked up from reference TRBV11-2 and TRBJ2-5, is EAGVAQSPRYKIIEKRQSVAFWCNPISGHATLYWYQQILGQGPKLLIQFQNNGVVDDSQLPKDRFSAERLKGVDSTLKIQPAKLEDSAVYLCASSLLMRGQETQYFGPGTRLLVL.

This chain connects TRBV30 to TRBJ2-1, with D perhaps TRBD2 (6 bases). Germline CDR1 is GTSNPN and CDR2 is SVGIG (reference sequence). V was cut by 8 bases and J by 6 bases, with 17 bases left in between. The CDR3 is made up of 13 amino acids. The CDR3 DNA follows: TGTGCCGTGGGAAGATCGCGGGGCAATGAGCAGTTCTTC. Protein: CAVGRSRGNEQFF.

In DNA, the CDR3 is TGTGCCAGCAGTGCGGGGGGAGCGGGACCCCCCTACGAGCAGTACTTC. Its translation: CASSAGGAGPPYEQYF. The chain carries TRBV6-1 and TRBJ2-7; 7 bases fit TRBD2. The CDR3 extends over 16 amino acids. After removal of 4 bases from V and 2 bases from J, the junction contained 11 bases not matched to a gene. Per the germline V gene, CDR1 is MNHNS and CDR2 is SASEGT.

The chain carries TRBV9 and TRBJ2-3, with D possibly TRBD2 on 6 matching bases. The germline V gene has CDR1 SGDLS and CDR2 YYNGEE. The CDR3 loop spans 16 amino acids. V was pared by 2 bases and J by 3 bases, with 16 bases between. CDR3 in amino acids: CASSVTPEGRTDTQYF. In DNA, the CDR3 is TGTGCCAGCAGCGTCACCCCGGAGGGTCGGACAGATACGCAGTATTTT.

V and J are TRBV28 and TRBJ1-2, with a weak D call TRBD1 (5 bases). V lost 5 bases and J 0 bases, leaving 16 bases between the germline ends. This CDR3 spans 16 amino acids. The germline V gene has CDR1 MDHEN and CDR2 SYDVKM. Here the CDR3 reads CASSQDMGPANYGYTF. Here the CDR3 DNA reads TGTGCCAGCAGTCAGGACATGGGACCCGCTAACTATGGCTACACCTTC.

V usage is TRBV5-5 and J usage is TRBJ2-4, with a possible D match to TRBD2 (5 bases). This CDR3 has 14 residues. V lost 4 bases and J 0 bases, leaving 8 bases between the germline ends. CDR1 and CDR2 (germline): SGHKS, YYEKEE (reference sequence). DNA for the CDR3: TGTGCCAGCAGCCTCGGACTAGCCAAAAACATTCAGTACTTC. This translates into CASSLGLAKNIQYF.

This chain uses TRBV6-1 with TRBJ2-5; the D is unclear. V dropped 5 bases and J dropped 4 bases, with 11 bases sitting between them. The CDR3 contains 13 residues. Per the germline V gene, CDR1 is MNHNS and CDR2 is SASEGT. The CDR3 loop is CASSPLHLETQYF. The CDR3 nucleotides are TGTGCCAGCAGTCCCCTACACCTAGAGACCCAGTACTTC.

This chain uses TRBV27 with TRBJ1-2; weak D call: TRBD1 (5 bases). The CDR3 covers 13 residues. The V and J ends lost 6 bases and 2 bases respectively, with 10 bases between them. Germline V CDR1 and CDR2: MNHEY, SMNVEV (reference sequence). The CDR3 DNA sequence: TGTGCCAGCAGCTACGGGACCAACTATGGCTACACCTTC. Protein: CASSYGTNYGYTF.

In its sample, this clone ranks as medium-sized. The CDR3 sequence: CASSHGQGSGYTF. The CDR3 region has the DNA TGTGCCAGCAGCCATGGACAGGGTAGTGGCTACACCTTC. The chain joins TRBV11-2 to TRBJ1-2; 8 bases agree with TRBD1. Per germline, CDR1 SGHAT and CDR2 FQNNGV. V dropped 5 bases and J dropped 7; count of bases not matched to a gene: 6. The CDR3 is 13 amino acids.

In this sample, this clone turned up once. The V call is TRBV28, the J call TRBJ2-7; D gene unclear. CDR3 length: 15 residues. Deletions cut 8 bases from V and 6 bases from J, with 23 bases between. In germline, CDR1 is MDHEN, CDR2 SYDVKM. This CDR3 reads CASVPRIDQAGEQYF. As DNA, the CDR3 is TGTGCCAGCGTACCTAGGATCGATCAAGCAGGCGAGCAGTACTTC.

This chain joins TRBV19 and TRBJ1-5; D remains unclear. Trimming took off 6 bases at V and 6 bases at J, with 9 bases between the two ends. This CDR3 is built from 12 residues. CDR1 and CDR2 from the germline V gene are LNHDA and SQIVND (reference sequence). CDR3 DNA sequence: TGTGCCAGTAGGCTGGGCGGTCAGCCCCAGCATTTT. Translating it yields CASRLGGQPQHF.

The J gene is TRBJ1-1, the V gene TRBV9; D is perhaps TRBD1 (5 bases). The CDR3 extends over 12 amino acids. Germline V lookup: CDR1 SGDLS, CDR2 YYNGEE. The V end lost 10 bases, the J end lost 6 bases, and 16 bases lay between the germline ends. The CDR3 nucleotides are TGTGCCTCCGGAAGAGGGGATTCTGAAGCTTTCTTT. Translation: CASGRGDSEAFF.

V usage is TRBV7-9 and J usage is TRBJ2-5; tentatively, D is TRBD1 (6 bases). The germline gives CDR1 SEHNR, CDR2 FQNEAQ (reference sequence). With 5 bases removed from V and 1 base from J, the gap between germline ends came to 17 bases. CDR3 length: 16 amino acids. The CDR3 coding sequence is TGTGCCAGCAGCGCGACCACGGACAGCCTCCAAGAGACCCAGTACTTC. As protein: CASSATTDSLQETQYF.

J is TRBJ2-1 and V is TRBV5-1; tentatively, D is TRBD2 (6 bases). The V end lost 0 bases, the J end lost 5 bases, and 9 bases lay between the germline ends. The CDR3 length is 14 residues. The germline V gene encodes CDR1 SGHRS and CDR2 YFSETQ. As DNA, the CDR3 is TGCGCCAGCAGCTTGGGGGACTTGAACAATGAGCAGTTCTTC. Amino acid sequence: CASSLGDLNNEQFF.

The chain has TRBV6-9 and TRBJ2-7; 8 nucleotides align to TRBD1. After removal of 11 bases from V and 3 bases from J, the junction contained 9 bases not matched to a gene. The CDR3 is 13 amino acids. Germline V gene sequence: CDR1 MNHGY, CDR2 SVAAGI. The CDR3, as DNA: TGTGCCTCACGGACAGGGATACACTACGAGCAGTACTTC. Its translation: CASRTGIHYEQYF.

V and J are TRBV14 and TRBJ2-2; TRBD2 is a possible D gene (5 bases). The CDR3 sequence is 14 residues long. The V end lost 0 bases, the J end lost 6 bases, and 8 bases lay between the germline ends. CDR1 SGHDN and CDR2 FVKESK come from the germline V gene. This CDR3 is CASSQEYGAGELFF. As DNA, the CDR3 is TGTGCCAGCAGCCAAGAGTACGGGGCCGGGGAGCTGTTTTTT. Full variable domain (rest looked up from reference TRBV14 and TRBJ2-2): EAGVTQFPSHSVIEKGQTVTLRCDPISGHDNLYWYRRVMGKEIKFLLHFVKESKQDESGMPNNRFLAERTGGTYSTLKVQPAELEDSGVYFCASSQEYGAGELFFGEGSRLTVL.

V and J are TRBV28 and TRBJ2-2; tentatively, D is TRBD2 (6 bases). Trimming stripped 5 bases from V and 8 bases from J, with 15 bases between. Germline V gives CDR1 MDHEN, CDR2 SYDVKM. The CDR3 contains 14 residues. The CDR3 DNA follows: TGTGCCAGCAGTGAACGGGGGTTGTTTGGGGAGCTGTTTTTT. Protein product: CASSERGLFGELFF.

The chain employs TRBV7-2 and TRBJ2-5, with a weak D call TRBD1 (5 bases). V was shortened by 1 base and J by 4 bases, with 10 bases between the two germline ends. The germline V gene encodes CDR1 SGHTA and CDR2 FQGNSA. This CDR3 has 14 residues. CDR3: CASSLDLGRETQYF. The CDR3 nucleotides read TGTGCCAGCAGCTTAGATTTGGGGCGAGAGACCCAGTACTTC.

The CDR3 here is CASSLTRNTYNEQFF. CDR3 nucleotides: TGTGCCAGCAGCTTAACCCGGAACACCTACAATGAGCAGTTCTTC. V usage is TRBV7-7 and J usage is TRBJ2-1; D is unresolved. The ends were cut back, 2 bases at V and 2 bases at J, with 10 bases in the middle. The CDR3 sequence is 15 residues long. CDR1 is SSHAT and CDR2 is FNYEAQ in the germline V gene (reference sequence).

The chain joins TRBV28 to TRBJ2-7, with 9 bases matching TRBD1. Trimming took 5 bases from V and 4 from J; bases not matched to a gene: 9. The V gene's germline CDR1 is MDHEN and CDR2 SYDVKM. CDR3 size: 15 residues. The CDR3 nucleotides are TGTGCCAGCAGTATCCGGGACAGGGTGGGTTACGAGCAGTACTTC. Translating gives CASSIRDRVGYEQYF.

CDR3 bases: TGTGCCAGCAGTCCTAACCTCGGGTACGAGCAGTACTTC. Protein: CASSPNLGYEQYF. The chain combines TRBV27 with TRBJ2-7; no clear D gene. The CDR3 is made up of 13 amino acids. Germline CDR1 MNHEY, CDR2 SMNVEV (reference sequence). The V end lost 5 bases, the J end lost 4 bases, and 12 bases lay between the germline ends.

The V gene is TRBV4-3, the J gene TRBJ1-3; no clear D gene. V was pared by 0 bases and J by 0 bases, with 12 bases between. From germline, CDR1 is LGHNA and CDR2 YSLEER. The CDR3 contains 17 residues. CDR3 amino acids: CASSQDLPVSSGNTIYF. CDR3 DNA sequence: TGCGCCAGCAGCCAAGATTTGCCGGTTAGCTCTGGAAACACCATATATTTT.